This record covers a single T cell receptor (beta chain). Sequencing used immunoSEQ multiplex PCR; TCRdb keeps in-frame clones, though not all of them. This table holds approximately 440,000 clones, 90% found once. This sample was included in a study of blood T cell repertoires in COVID-19. For the study at large: Samples came from the United States, Italy and Spain, spanning acute and convalescent COVID-19.

V was trimmed by 0 bases and J by 7 bases, leaving 17 bases between them. This CDR3 region has 16 residues. CDR1 and CDR2 (germline): SGHRS, YFSETQ. This TCR derives from a man in his late teens or twenties who had recovered from COVID-19. This chain links TRBV5-1 with TRBJ2-1, with a tentative D call TRBD1 (5 bases). The sample consisted of PBMCs or T cells enriched from blood (not recorded which). The CDR3 coding sequence is TGCGCCAGCAGCTTGGTAGGGCAGGGTTTTAAGAATGAGCAGTTCTTC. Protein product: CASSLVGQGFKNEQFF.